This passage covers 6 T cell receptor beta chains from one sample sequenced in a study of T cell responses to AZD1222 COVID-19 vaccine. The protocol was immunoSEQ multiplex PCR, while the TCRdb copy is restricted to in-frame clones and leaves out a portion. The profile shows about 140,000 clones, 93% of them singletons. The sample in question was peripheral blood, obtained on day 0 of AZD1222 vaccination. These receptors all stem from an adult in good health.

V gene TRBV5-1 combines with J gene TRBJ1-2; a possible D gene is TRBD1 (6 bases). Trimming removed 0 bases from V and 4 bases from J, with 16 bases in between. From germline, CDR1 is SGHRS and CDR2 YFSETQ. This CDR3 comprises 16 residues. The CDR3 sequence is CASSLDGQLLGYGYTF. The CDR3 DNA follows: TGCGCCAGCAGCTTGGACGGACAGCTTCTAGGCTATGGCTACACCTTC.

This chain uses TRBV29-1 with TRBJ2-3; D is possibly TRBD1 or TRBD2 (5 bases each). Germline V gene data show CDR1 as SQVTM and CDR2 as ANQGSEA. This CDR3 has 14 residues. Trimming took 5 bases from V and 2 from J, leaving 14 bases between them. CDR3 sequence (DNA): TGCAGCGTTTGTCGGGGCCGTTCCACAGATACGCAGTATTTT. Its protein is CSVCRGRSTDTQYF.

This chain joins TRBV2 and TRBJ1-5; unclear D gene. Germline V gene lookup returns CDR1 SNHLY and CDR2 FYNNEI. This CDR3 is built from 11 residues. V shed 4 bases and J shed 6 bases, with 4 bases lying between them. CDR3 nucleotide sequence: TGTGCCAGCAGTGTAGGTCAGCCCCAGCATTTT. This encodes CASSVGQPQHF. Full variable domain (rest looked up from reference TRBV2 and TRBJ1-5): EPEVTQTPSHQVTQMGQEVILRCVPISNHLYFYWYRQILGQKVEFLVSFYNNEISEKSEIFDDQFSVERPDGSNFTLKIRSTKLEDSAMYFCASSVGQPQHFGDGTRLSIL.

The rearrangement links TRBV19 to TRBJ1-5; no clear D gene. Per the germline V gene, CDR1 is LNHDA and CDR2 is SQIVND (reference sequence). The V gene lost 6 bases and the J gene lost 4 bases, with 7 bases spanning the gap. This CDR3 contains 12 residues. CDR3 protein: CASRGINQPQHF. In nucleotides, the CDR3 is TGTGCCAGTAGGGGGATAAATCAGCCCCAGCATTTT.

The genes are TRBV3-1 (or the pseudogene TRBV3-2) and TRBJ1-1, with D perhaps TRBD1 (5 bases). Deletions cut 6 bases from V and 1 base from J, with 15 bases between. The CDR3 runs 15 residues. From germline, CDR1 is LGHDT and CDR2 YNNKEL (reference sequence). The CDR3 DNA follows: TGTGCCAGCAGTCAACTCAGGGAGGGGAACACTGAAGCTTTCTTT. Its translation: CASSQLREGNTEAFF.

J is TRBJ1-4 and V is TRBV6-6; D remains ambiguous. Germline CDR1 and CDR2: MNHNY and SVGAGI (reference sequence). V was shortened by 5 bases and J by 0 bases, with 19 bases between the two germline ends. This CDR3 has 18 amino acids. The CDR3 DNA is TGTGCCAGCAGTCTTCGCCGGCTCCTTACTGCAACTAATGAAAAACTGTTTTTT. Translated, it gives CASSLRRLLTATNEKLFF.